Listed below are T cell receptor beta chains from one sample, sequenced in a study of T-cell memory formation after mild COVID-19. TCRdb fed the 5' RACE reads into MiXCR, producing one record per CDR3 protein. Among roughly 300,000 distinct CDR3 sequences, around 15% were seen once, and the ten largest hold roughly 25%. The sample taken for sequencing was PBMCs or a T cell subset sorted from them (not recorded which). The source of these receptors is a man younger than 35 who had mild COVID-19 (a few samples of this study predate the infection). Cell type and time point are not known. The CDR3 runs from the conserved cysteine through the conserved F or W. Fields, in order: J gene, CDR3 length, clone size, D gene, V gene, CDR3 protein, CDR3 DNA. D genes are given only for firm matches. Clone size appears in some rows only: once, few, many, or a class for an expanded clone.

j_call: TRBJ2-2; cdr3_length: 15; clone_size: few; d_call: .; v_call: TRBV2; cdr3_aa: CASGKRDYPGGELFF; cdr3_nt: TGTGCCAGCGGGAAGAGGGATTACCCGGGCGGGGAGCTGTTTTTT
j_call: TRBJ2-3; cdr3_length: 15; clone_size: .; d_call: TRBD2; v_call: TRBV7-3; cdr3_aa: CASSSTSGGSYTQYF; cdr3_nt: TGTGCCAGCAGCTCAACTAGCGGGGGGTCGTATACGCAGTATTTT
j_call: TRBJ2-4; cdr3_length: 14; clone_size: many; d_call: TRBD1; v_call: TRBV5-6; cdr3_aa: CASGTESAKNIQYF; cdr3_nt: TGTGCCAGCGGGACAGAATCGGCCAAAAACATTCAGTACTTC
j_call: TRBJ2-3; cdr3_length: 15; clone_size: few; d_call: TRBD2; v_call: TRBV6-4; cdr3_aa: CASSELAGRTDTQYF; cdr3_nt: TGTGCCAGCAGTGAACTAGCGGGGAGGACAGATACGCAGTATTTT
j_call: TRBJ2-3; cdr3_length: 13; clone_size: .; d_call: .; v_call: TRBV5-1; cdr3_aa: CASSEPGTDTQYF; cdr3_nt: TGCGCCAGCAGCGAGCCGGGCACAGATACGCAGTATTTT
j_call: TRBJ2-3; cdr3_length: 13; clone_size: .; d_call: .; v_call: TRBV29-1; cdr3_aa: CSVAPSGTDTQYF; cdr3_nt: TGCAGCGTCGCCCCTAGCGGCACAGATACGCAGTATTTT
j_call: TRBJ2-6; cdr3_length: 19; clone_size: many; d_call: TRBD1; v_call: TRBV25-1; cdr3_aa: CASSGLDRTAVSGANVLTF; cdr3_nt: TGTGCCAGCAGTGGGCTGGACAGGACGGCGGTCTCTGGGGCCAACGTCCTGACTTTC
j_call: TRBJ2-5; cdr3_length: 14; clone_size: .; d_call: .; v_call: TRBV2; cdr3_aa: CASREMGRTETQYF; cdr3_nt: TGTGCCAGCAGAGAGATGGGACGAACGGAGACCCAGTACTTC
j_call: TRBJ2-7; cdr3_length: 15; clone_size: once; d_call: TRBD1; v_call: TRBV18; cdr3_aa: CASSLTTGGSYEQYF; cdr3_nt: TGTGCCAGCTCTTTGACGACAGGGGGTTCCTACGAGCAGTACTTC
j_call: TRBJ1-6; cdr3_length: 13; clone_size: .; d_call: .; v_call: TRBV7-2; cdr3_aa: CASSTQGRTPLHF; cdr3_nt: TGTGCCAGCAGCACCCAAGGGAGAACGCCCCTCCACTTT
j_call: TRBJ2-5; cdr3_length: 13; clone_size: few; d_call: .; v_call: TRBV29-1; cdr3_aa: CSVEIPGRETQYF; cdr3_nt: TGCAGCGTTGAAATCCCAGGACGAGAGACCCAGTACTTC
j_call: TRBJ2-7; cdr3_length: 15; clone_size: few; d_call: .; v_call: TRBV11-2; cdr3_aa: CASSPYSRDGYEQYF; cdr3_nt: TGTGCCAGCAGCCCCTACTCTCGAGACGGGTACGAGCAGTACTTC
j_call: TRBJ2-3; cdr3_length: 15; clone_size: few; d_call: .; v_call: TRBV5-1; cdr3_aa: CATASRDGGTDTQYF; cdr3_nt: TGCGCCACCGCGAGCCGGGACGGGGGCACAGATACGCAGTATTTT
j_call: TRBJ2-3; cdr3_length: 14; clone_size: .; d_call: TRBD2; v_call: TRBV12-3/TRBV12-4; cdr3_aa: CASSLRGGPDTQYF; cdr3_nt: TGTGCCAGCAGTTTACGCGGGGGGCCAGATACGCAGTATTTT
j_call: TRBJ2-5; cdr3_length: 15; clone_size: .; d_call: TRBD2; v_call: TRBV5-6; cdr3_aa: CASSLPGGSQETQYF; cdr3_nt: TGTGCCAGCAGCTTGCCGGGGGGGAGTCAAGAGACCCAGTACTTC
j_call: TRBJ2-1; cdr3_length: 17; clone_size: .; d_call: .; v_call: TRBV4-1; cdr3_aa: CASSQEWSSLLDHEQFF; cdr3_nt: TGCGCCAGCAGCCAAGAGTGGAGCTCCCTCCTAGACCATGAGCAGTTCTTC
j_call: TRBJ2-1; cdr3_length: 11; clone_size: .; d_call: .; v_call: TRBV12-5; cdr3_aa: CASGASLGQFF; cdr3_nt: TGTGCTAGTGGTGCATCGCTGGGGCAGTTCTTC
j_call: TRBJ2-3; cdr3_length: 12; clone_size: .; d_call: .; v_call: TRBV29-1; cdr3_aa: CSVDAQGFAQYF; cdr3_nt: TGCAGCGTTGATGCACAGGGTTTCGCGCAGTATTTT
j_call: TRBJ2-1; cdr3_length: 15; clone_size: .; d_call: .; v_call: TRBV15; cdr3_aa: CATSRGGSRANEQFF; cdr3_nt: TGTGCCACCAGCAGAGGAGGGTCCAGGGCCAATGAGCAGTTCTTC